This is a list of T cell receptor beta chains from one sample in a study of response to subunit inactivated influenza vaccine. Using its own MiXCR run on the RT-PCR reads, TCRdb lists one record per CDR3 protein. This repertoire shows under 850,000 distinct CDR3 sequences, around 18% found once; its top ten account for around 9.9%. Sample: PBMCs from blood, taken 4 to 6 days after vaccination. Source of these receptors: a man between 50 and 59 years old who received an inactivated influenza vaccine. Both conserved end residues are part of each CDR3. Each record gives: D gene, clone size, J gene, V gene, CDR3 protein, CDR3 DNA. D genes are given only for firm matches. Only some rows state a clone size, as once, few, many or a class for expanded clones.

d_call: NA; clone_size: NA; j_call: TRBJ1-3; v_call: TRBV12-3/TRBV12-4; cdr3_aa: CASRPGLLLSGNTIYF; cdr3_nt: TGTGCCAGCAGACCGGGCCTCCTCCTCTCTGGAAACACCATATATTTT
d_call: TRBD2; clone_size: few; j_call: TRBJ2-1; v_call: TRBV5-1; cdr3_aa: CASSPGGGLKPYNEQFF; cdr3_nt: TGCGCCAGCAGCCCGGGGGGAGGGTTGAAGCCCTACAATGAGCAGTTCTTC
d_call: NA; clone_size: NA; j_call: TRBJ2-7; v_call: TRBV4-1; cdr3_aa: CASSLHVGSYSYEQYF; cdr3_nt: TGCGCCAGCAGCCTACACGTTGGAAGTTACTCCTACGAGCAGTACTTC
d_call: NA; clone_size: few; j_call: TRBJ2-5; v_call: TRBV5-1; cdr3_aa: CASSFGLEESQETQYF; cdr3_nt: TGCGCCAGCAGCTTCGGGCTAGAGGAGTCGCAAGAGACCCAGTACTTC
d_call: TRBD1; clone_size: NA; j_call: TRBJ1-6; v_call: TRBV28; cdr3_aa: CASSRTGGSTHLHF; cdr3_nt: TGTGCCAGCAGCCGGACAGGGGGGAGCACACACCTCCACTTT
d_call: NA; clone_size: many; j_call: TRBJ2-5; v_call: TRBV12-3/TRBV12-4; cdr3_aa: CASSLTTRGLETQYF; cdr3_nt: TGTGCCAGCAGTTTAACCACCAGGGGATTAGAGACCCAGTACTTC
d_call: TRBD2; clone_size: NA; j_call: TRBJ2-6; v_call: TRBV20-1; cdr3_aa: CSTSGGYSGANVLTF; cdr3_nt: TGCAGTACTAGCGGGGGTTACTCTGGGGCCAACGTCCTGACTTTC
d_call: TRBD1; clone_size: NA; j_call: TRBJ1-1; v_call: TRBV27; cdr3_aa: CASSFPRGRVMNTEAFF; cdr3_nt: TGTGCCAGCAGTTTCCCCAGGGGGCGAGTGATGAACACTGAAGCTTTCTTT
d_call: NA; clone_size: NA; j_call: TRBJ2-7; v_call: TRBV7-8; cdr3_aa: CASSFGGFIYEQYF; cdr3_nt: TGTGCCAGCAGCTTTGGGGGATTCATCTACGAGCAGTACTTC
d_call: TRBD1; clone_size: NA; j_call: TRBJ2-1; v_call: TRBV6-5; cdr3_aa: CASSSTDRGDEQFF; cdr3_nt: TGTGCCAGCAGTTCTACGGACAGGGGAGATGAGCAGTTCTTC
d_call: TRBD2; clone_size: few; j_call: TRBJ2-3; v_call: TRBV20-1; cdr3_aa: CSANGLAGVPDTQYF; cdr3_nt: TGCAGTGCCAACGGTCTAGCGGGAGTACCAGATACGCAGTATTTT
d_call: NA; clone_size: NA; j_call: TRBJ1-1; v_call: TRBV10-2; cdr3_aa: CASSEWSSTEAFF; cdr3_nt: TGCGCCAGCAGTGAGTGGTCTAGCACTGAAGCTTTCTTT
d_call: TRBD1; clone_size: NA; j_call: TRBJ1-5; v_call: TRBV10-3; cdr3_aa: CAISDSDGTGLNQPQHF; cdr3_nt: TGTGCCATCAGTGATTCGGATGGGACAGGGCTCAATCAGCCCCAGCATTTT
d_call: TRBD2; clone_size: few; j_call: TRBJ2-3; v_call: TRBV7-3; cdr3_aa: CASSSLAGARDTQYF; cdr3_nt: TGTGCCAGCAGCTCGTTAGCGGGAGCTAGAGATACGCAGTATTTT
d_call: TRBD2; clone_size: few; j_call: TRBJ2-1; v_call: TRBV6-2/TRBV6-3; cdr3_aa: CASSSPPTSGKAPEQFF; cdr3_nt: TGTGCCAGCAGTTCCCCCCCGACTAGCGGGAAGGCCCCTGAGCAGTTCTTC
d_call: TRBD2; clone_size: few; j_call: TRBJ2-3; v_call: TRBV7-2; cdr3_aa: CASSSLAGVTDTQYF; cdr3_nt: TGTGCCAGCAGCTCTCTAGCGGGAGTCACAGATACGCAGTATTTT
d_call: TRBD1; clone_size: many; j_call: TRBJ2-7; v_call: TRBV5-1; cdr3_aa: CASSFGGQGEGEQYF; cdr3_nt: TGCGCCAGCAGCTTCGGCGGACAGGGGGAAGGAGAGCAGTACTTC
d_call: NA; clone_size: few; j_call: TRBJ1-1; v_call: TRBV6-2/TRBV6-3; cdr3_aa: CASSYDITGLMNTEAFF; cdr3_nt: TGTGCCAGCAGTTACGATATCACAGGGCTCATGAACACTGAAGCTTTCTTT
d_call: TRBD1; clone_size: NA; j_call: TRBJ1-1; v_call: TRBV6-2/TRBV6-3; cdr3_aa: CASSYAGGFMNTEAFF; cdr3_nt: TGTGCCAGCAGTTACGCAGGGGGGTTTATGAACACTGAAGCTTTCTTT
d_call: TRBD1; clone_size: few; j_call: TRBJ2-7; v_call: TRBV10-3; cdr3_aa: CAIRGDRGIYEQYF; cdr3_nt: TGTGCCATCAGAGGGGACAGGGGGATTTACGAGCAGTACTTC
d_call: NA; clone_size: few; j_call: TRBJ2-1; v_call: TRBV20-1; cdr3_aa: CSAGLGRNEQFF; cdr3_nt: TGCAGTGCTGGCCTGGGCAGAAATGAGCAGTTCTTC
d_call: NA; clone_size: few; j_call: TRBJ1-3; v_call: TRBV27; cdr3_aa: CASSPLPGAGNTIYF; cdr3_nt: TGTGCCAGCAGTCCCCTTCCGGGGGCCGGAAACACCATATATTTT
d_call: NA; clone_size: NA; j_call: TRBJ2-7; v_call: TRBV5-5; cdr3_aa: CASRYSYEQYF; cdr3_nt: TGTGCCAGCAGGTACAGCTACGAGCAGTACTTC
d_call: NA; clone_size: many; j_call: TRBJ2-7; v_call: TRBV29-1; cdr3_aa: CSVILGSGSYEQYF; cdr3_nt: TGCAGCGTTATTCTAGGGTCCGGCTCCTACGAGCAGTACTTC
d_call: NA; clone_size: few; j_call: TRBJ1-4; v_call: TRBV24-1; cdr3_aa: CATSDPQGEEKLFF; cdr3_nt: TGTGCCACCAGTGATCCACAGGGTGAAGAAAAACTGTTTTTT
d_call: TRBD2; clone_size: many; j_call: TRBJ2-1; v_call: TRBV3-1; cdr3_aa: CASSQGLTSGANEQFF; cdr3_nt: TGTGCCAGCAGCCAAGGTCTAACTAGCGGAGCGAATGAGCAGTTCTTC
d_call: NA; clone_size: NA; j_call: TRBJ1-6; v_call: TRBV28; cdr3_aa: CASSQPDPRVSPLHF; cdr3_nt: TGTGCCAGCAGCCAACCGGACCCCCGGGTTTCACCCCTCCACTTT
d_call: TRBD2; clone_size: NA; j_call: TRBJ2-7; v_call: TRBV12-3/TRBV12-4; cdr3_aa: CASRRRTSGSYEQYF; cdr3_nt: TGTGCCAGCAGACGCCGGACTAGCGGGAGCTACGAGCAGTACTTC
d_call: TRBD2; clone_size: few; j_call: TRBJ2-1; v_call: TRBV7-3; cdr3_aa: CASRLAGANNEQFF; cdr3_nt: TGTGCCAGCAGGCTAGCGGGGGCAAACAATGAGCAGTTCTTC
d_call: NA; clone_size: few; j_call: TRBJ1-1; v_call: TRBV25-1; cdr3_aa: CASSEAGPKAFF; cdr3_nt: TGTGCCAGCAGTGAGGCAGGGCCGAAAGCTTTCTTT
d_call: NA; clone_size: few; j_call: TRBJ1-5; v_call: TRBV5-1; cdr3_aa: CASSPDPSGGTQPQHF; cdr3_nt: TGCGCCAGCAGCCCCGACCCGTCGGGAGGTACTCAGCCCCAGCATTTT
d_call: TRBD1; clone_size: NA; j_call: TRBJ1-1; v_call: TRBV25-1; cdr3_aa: CASSPRRQGRAFF; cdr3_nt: TGTGCCAGCAGCCCTCGTCGACAGGGGAGAGCTTTCTTT
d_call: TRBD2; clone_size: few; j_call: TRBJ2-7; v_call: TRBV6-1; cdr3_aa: CASRPRLAVGSSYEQYF; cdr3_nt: TGTGCCAGCAGACCCAGACTAGCGGTAGGGAGCTCCTACGAGCAGTACTTC
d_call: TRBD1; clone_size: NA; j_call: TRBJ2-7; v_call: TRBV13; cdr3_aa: CASSFPGQEYEQYF; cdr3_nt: TGTGCCAGCAGCTTCCCGGGACAGGAGTACGAGCAGTACTTC
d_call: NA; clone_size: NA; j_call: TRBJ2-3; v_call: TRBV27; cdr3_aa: CASSLSRGEADTQYF; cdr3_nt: TGTGCCAGCAGTTTATCGCGCGGCGAGGCAGATACGCAGTATTTT
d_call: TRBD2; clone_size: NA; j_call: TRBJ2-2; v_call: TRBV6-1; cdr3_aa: CATGPAGNTGELFF; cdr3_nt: TGTGCGACTGGCCCAGCGGGAAACACCGGGGAGCTGTTTTTT
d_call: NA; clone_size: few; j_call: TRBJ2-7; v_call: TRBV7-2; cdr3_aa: CASSLVPRAGEQYF; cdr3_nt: TGTGCCAGCAGCTTAGTACCCAGGGCGGGCGAGCAGTACTTC
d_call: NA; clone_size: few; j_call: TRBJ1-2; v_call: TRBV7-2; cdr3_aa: CASSKQAGFNGYTF; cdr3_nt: TGTGCCAGTTCGAAACAGGCAGGGTTCAATGGCTACACCTTC
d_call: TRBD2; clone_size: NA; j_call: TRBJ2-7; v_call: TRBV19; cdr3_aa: CASKGTSRPYEQYF; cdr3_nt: TGTGCCAGTAAGGGGACTAGCCGACCCTACGAGCAGTACTTC
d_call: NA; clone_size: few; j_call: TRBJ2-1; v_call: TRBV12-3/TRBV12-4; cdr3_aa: CASSFSGVYNEQFF; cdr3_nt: TGTGCCAGCAGTTTTTCCGGAGTCTACAATGAGCAGTTCTTC
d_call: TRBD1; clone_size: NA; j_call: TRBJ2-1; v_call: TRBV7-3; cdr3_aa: CASSADRGKGEQFF; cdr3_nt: TGTGCCAGCAGCGCGGACAGGGGGAAGGGTGAGCAGTTCTTC
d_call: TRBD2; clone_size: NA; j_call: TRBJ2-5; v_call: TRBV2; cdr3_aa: CASSQTSGSYETQYF; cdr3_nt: TGTGCCAGCAGTCAAACTAGCGGGAGTTACGAGACCCAGTACTTC
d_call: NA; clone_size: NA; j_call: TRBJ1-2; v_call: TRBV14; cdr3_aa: CASSQRQWGYTF; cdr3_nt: TGTGCCAGCAGCCAGCGACAGTGGGGCTACACCTTC
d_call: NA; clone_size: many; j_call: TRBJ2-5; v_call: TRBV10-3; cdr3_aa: CAISEQKGGQETQYF; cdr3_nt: TGTGCCATCAGTGAGCAAAAGGGGGGGCAAGAGACCCAGTACTTC
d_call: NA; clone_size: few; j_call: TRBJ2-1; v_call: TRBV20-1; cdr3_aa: CSARFSYNEQFF; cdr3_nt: TGCAGTGCTAGATTCTCATACAATGAGCAGTTCTTC
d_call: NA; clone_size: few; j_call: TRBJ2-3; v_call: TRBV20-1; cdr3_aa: CSAEVPSTDTQYF; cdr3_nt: TGCAGTGCCGAGGTACCAAGCACAGATACGCAGTATTTT
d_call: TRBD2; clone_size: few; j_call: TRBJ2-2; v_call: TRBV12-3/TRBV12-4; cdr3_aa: CASRRTSGSGTGELFF; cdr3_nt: TGTGCCAGCAGACGGACTAGCGGGAGTGGGACCGGGGAGCTGTTTTTT
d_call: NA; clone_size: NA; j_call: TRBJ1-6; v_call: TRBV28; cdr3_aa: CASQGLPNSPLHF; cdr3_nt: TGTGCCAGCCAGGGGCTCCCTAATTCACCCCTCCACTTT
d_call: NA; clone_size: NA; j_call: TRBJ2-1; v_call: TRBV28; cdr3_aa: CASSNRDYNEQFF; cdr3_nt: TGTGCCAGCAGCAACCGGGACTACAATGAGCAGTTCTTC